This TCR beta chain was recorded in a study of blood T cell repertoires in COVID-19. About the research overall: In each case, the material was cDNA or gDNA derived from T cells, B-cell-depleted T cells, or PBMCs.

In the original workflow: Amplification from reference gene primers served as the basis for estimated nucleated cell counts. Profiled with immunoSEQ multiplex PCR; TCRdb holds only in-frame clones, not every one. V, J and clone size are those of that table, while D and trimming were read from the DNA. The data contain some 460,000 clones, about 89% of them seen just once; the ten biggest clones take up about 4.5%. The CDR3 has 15 amino acids. V lost 5 bases, J lost 4 bases, and 9 bases stayed unmatched. Per the germline V gene, CDR1 is SGHDN and CDR2 is FVKESK. This sequence originates from a woman in her thirties with acute or convalescent COVID-19. V gene TRBV14 combines with J gene TRBJ2-7, with 9 nucleotides matching TRBD2. Sequenced sample: peripheral blood. The CDR3 DNA reads as TGTGCCAGCAGCACCCGAGCGGGGGGCGGGTACGAGCAGTACTTC. Its protein is CASSTRAGGGYEQYF.